The source of this T cell receptor (beta chain) is a study of blood T cell repertoires in COVID-19. Whole-study context: Collection of acute and convalescent COVID-19 samples took place in the United States, Italy and Spain.

This clone was seen a few times. The sample carries other DNA sequences with the same CDR3. How the authors handled the data: Amplifying reference gene primers gave estimates of nucleated cell counts. Assay used: immunoSEQ multiplex PCR; TCRdb lists only in-frame clones, some missing. That table gives V, J and clone size, and the DNA gave D and trimming. The profile shows about 220,000 clones, roughly four fifths of them singletons. CDR1 is SNHLY and CDR2 is FYNNEI in the germline V gene. This CDR3 comprises 12 residues. Trimming shortened V by 9 bases and J by 4 bases, and 12 bases separated the two germline ends. During active infection, Seattle patients enrolled and were then monitored through disease.

This rearrangement joins TRBV2 to TRBJ1-1; possibly TRBD1 for D (5 bases). The source material was peripheral blood. This TCR was recovered from a woman aged 70 to 79 with COVID-19, enrolled during active disease. The DNA of the CDR3 is TGTGCCAGTTCCGGGGGGGGCACTGAAGCTTTCTTT. Its translation is CASSGGGTEAFF. Full variable domain (outside the CDR3, taken from reference TRBV2 and TRBJ1-1): EPEVTQTPSHQVTQMGQEVILRCVPISNHLYFYWYRQILGQKVEFLVSFYNNEISEKSEIFDDQFSVERPDGSNFTLKIRSTKLEDSAMYFCASSGGGTEAFFGQGTRLTVV.